This T cell receptor beta chain was documented in a study of cytomegalovirus exposure and HLA in healthy donors. In the study overall: One earlier analysis, a look at about 179 million T cells, found some 110 million unique TCR beta sequences.

Findings of the study overall: Immune exposure information available was restricted to CMV serostatus. Donors were assumed by presence/absence analyses to have roughly uniform sequencing depth.

PCR primers comprised 60 Vbeta and 13 Jbeta primers. Repertoires were generated with immunoSEQ multiplex PCR, while TCRdb's copy carries only in-frame clones and drops some. Of 120,000 to 150,000 clones listed, around 79% are singletons. V lost 0 bases, J lost 2 bases, and 9 bases stayed unmatched. Germline V CDR1 and CDR2: MGHRA, YSYEKL. CDR3 length equals 17 residues. Donors were nominally healthy when sampled, though unrecorded immune exposures were likely. As concerns this clone: The antigen is unknown.

The TCR comes from a female donor in good health and CMV-seronegative. Input material: PBMCs. V and J are TRBV4-1 and TRBJ1-1; 7 bases fit TRBD1. Here the CDR3 reads CASSQDSEGALNTEAFF. The CDR3 DNA sequence: TGCGCCAGCAGCCAAGACTCGGAGGGGGCCCTTAACACTGAAGCTTTCTTT.